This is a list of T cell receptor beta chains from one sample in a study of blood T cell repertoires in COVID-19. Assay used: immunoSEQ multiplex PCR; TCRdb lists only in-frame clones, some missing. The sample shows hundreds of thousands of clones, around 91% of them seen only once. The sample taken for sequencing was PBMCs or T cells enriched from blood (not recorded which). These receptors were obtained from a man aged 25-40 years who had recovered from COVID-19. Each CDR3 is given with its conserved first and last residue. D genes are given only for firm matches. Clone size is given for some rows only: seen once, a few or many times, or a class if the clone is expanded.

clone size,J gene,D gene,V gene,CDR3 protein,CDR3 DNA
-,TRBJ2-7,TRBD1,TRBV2,CASSSGTGGLEQYF,TGTGCCAGCAGCTCCGGGACAGGGGGCCTCGAGCAGTACTTC
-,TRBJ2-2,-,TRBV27,CASRSGGLTGELFF,TGTGCCAGCAGGAGCGGTGGTTTAACCGGGGAGCTGTTTTTT
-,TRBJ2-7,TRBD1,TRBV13,CASSTGQGTTYEQYF,TGTGCCAGCAGCACGGGACAGGGGACTACCTACGAGCAGTACTTC
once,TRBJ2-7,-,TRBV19,CASSLRGDYEQYF,TGTGCCAGTAGTTTGCGGGGTGACTACGAGCAGTACTTC
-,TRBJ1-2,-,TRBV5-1,CASSPGHSNYGYTF,TGCGCCAGCAGCCCCGGACATTCTAACTATGGCTACACCTTC
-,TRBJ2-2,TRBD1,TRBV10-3,CAIRGQGWDTGELFF,TGTGCCATCAGGGGACAGGGGTGGGACACCGGGGAGCTGTTTTTT
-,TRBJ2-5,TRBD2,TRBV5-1,CASSGGEHSGRQETQYF,TGCGCCAGCAGCGGGGGGGAACATAGCGGGCGCCAAGAGACCCAGTACTTC
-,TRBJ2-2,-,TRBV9,CASSVATVNTGELFF,TGTGCCAGCAGCGTAGCTACCGTGAACACCGGGGAGCTGTTTTTT
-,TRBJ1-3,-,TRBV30,CAWSSAGKSGNTIYF,TGTGCCTGGAGTTCGGCAGGGAAGTCTGGAAACACCATATATTTT
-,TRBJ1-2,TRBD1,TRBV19,CASSTELGQGYGYTF,TGTGCCAGTAGTACAGAATTGGGACAGGGTTATGGCTACACCTTC
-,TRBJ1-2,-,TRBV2,CASSAGTSSRGGYGYTF,TGTGCCAGCAGCGCCGGGACATCCTCCCGTGGGGGCTATGGCTACACCTTC
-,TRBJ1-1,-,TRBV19,CASSTQATNTEAFF,TGTGCCAGTAGTACCCAGGCAACCAACACTGAAGCTTTCTTT
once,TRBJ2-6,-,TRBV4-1,CASSQDVRVGTGANVLTF,TGCGCCAGCAGCCAAGATGTGAGGGTCGGAACTGGGGCCAACGTCCTGACTTTC
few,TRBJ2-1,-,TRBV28,CASRASENYNEQFF,TGTGCCAGCAGGGCTAGCGAGAACTACAATGAGCAGTTCTTC
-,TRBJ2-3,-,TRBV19,CASTILILAGSSKYF,TGTGCCAGTACCATATTAATCTTGGCGGGGAGCTCAAAGTATTTT
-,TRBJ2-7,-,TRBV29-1,CSVVQATYEQYF,TGCAGCGTTGTGCAGGCGACCTACGAGCAGTACTTC
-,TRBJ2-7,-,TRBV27,CASSLNRASYEQYF,TGTGCCAGCAGTTTAAACAGGGCCTCCTACGAGCAGTACTTC
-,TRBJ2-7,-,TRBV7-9,CASSLNLGSEQYF,TGTGCCAGCAGCTTAAATTTAGGGAGCGAGCAGTACTTC
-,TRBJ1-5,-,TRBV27,CASSLIGGNQPQHF,TGTGCCAGCAGTTTAATAGGGGGCAATCAGCCCCAGCATTTT
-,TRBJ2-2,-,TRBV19,CASSIDTSSTGELFF,TGTGCCAGTAGTATAGATACTAGTAGCACCGGGGAGCTGTTTTTT
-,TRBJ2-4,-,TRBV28,CASSLIGRNIQYF,TGTGCCAGCAGTCTGATCGGTAGAAACATTCAGTACTTC
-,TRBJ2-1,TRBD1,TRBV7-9,CASREPGQTNNEQFF,TGTGCCAGCAGAGAACCGGGACAGACTAACAATGAGCAGTTCTTC
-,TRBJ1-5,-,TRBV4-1,CASSQEHGGNQPQHF,TGCGCCAGCAGCCAAGAACATGGTGGTAATCAGCCCCAGCATTTT
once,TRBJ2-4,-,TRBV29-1,CSVAPSNEDIQYF,TGCAGCGTTGCCCCCTCTAACGAGGACATTCAGTACTTC
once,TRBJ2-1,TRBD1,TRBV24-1,CATSDHGTGDNEQFF,TGTGCCACCAGTGATCATGGGACAGGAGACAATGAGCAGTTCTTC
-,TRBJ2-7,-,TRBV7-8,CASSDGQPRQAYEQYF,TGTGCCAGCAGCGACGGACAGCCCCGTCAGGCCTACGAGCAGTACTTC
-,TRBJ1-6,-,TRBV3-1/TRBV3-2,CASSPAADFPLHF,TGTGCCAGCAGCCCCGCGGCAGATTTCCCCCTCCACTTT
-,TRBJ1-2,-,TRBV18,CASSPSSGSPGYTF,TGTGCCAGCTCACCGAGTTCCGGGTCCCCTGGCTACACCTTC
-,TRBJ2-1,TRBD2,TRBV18,CASSPLTGLAGGSYNEQFF,TGTGCCAGCTCACCACTAACGGGATTAGCGGGAGGGTCATACAATGAGCAGTTCTTC
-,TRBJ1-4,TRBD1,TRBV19,CASSAGQGASNEKLFF,TGTGCCAGTAGTGCGGGACAGGGGGCATCTAATGAAAAACTGTTTTTT
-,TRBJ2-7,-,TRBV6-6,CASSGTTYEQYF,TGTGCCAGCAGTGGCACCACCTACGAGCAGTACTTC
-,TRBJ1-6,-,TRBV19,CASSMSWGDSPLHF,TGTGCCAGTAGTATGTCCTGGGGCGATTCACCCCTCCACTTT
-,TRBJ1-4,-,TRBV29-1,CSASGGYNEKLFF,TGCAGCGCCTCCGGGGGGTATAATGAAAAACTGTTTTTT
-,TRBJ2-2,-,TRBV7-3,CASSLFAAGELFF,TGTGCCAGCAGCTTATTCGCGGCCGGGGAGCTGTTTTTT
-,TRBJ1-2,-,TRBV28,CASSSAQGDYGYTF,TGTGCCAGCAGTTCGGCACAGGGTGACTATGGCTACACCTTC
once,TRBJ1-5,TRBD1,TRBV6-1,CASSESGGWDQPQHF,TGTGCCAGCAGTGAATCAGGGGGGTGGGATCAGCCCCAGCATTTT
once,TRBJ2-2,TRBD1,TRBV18,CASSLQTGYPGELFF,TGTGCCAGCTCACTCCAGACAGGGTACCCCGGGGAGCTGTTTTTT
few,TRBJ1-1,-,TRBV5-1,CASSSTRNTEAFF,TGCGCCAGCAGTTCCACGCGAAACACTGAAGCTTTCTTT
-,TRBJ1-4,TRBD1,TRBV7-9,CASSETGTATNEKLFF,TGTGCCAGCAGCGAGACCGGGACAGCAACTAATGAAAAACTGTTTTTT
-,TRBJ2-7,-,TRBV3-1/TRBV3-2,CASSQDSRFVYEQYF,TGTGCCAGCAGCCAAGATTCCAGATTTGTCTACGAGCAGTACTTC
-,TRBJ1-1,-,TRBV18,CASSPVVGKNTEAFF,TGTGCCAGCTCACCTGTGGTCGGTAAGAACACTGAAGCTTTCTTT
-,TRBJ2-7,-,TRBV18,CASSPRYEQYF,TGTGCCAGCTCCCCCAGATACGAGCAGTACTTC
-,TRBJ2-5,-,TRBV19,CASSMQGSETQYF,TGTGCCAGTAGTATGCAGGGGTCGGAGACCCAGTACTTC
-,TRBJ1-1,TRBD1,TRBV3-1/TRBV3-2,CASSQQPATGIGEAFF,TGTGCCAGCAGCCAACAACCAGCGACAGGGATCGGTGAAGCTTTCTTT
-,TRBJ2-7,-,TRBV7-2,CASSLVADSYEQYF,TGTGCCAGCAGCTTAGTAGCCGATTCCTACGAGCAGTACTTC
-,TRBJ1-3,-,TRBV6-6,CASSSSGGSGNTIYF,TGTGCCAGCAGTTCCTCGGGGGGCTCTGGAAACACCATATATTTT
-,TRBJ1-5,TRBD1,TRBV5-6,CASSLGQGVTQPQHF,TGTGCCAGCAGCTTGGGACAGGGGGTCACCCAGCCCCAGCATTTT
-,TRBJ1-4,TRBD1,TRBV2,CASRDRGVPNEKLFF,TGTGCCAGCAGAGACAGGGGAGTACCTAATGAAAAACTGTTTTTT